The TCR beta chain under discussion was sequenced for a study of identifying expanded T cells in peripheral blood. Study observations and caveats: Differentially abundant clones: about 1.2 between replicates, 16.4 at roughly 13 days, roughly 18 at four. Variance in clone template counts between roughly two-week samples significantly increased with total template count across all healthy donors.

Healthy donors had no documented immune events, such as infections, while sampled. Generated by immunoSEQ multiplex PCR, the TCRdb table keeps only in-frame clones and is missing some. Altogether about 86,000 clones are present, roughly 84% being singletons, with the ten largest covering 3.5% to 5%. Germline V gives CDR1 GTSNPN, CDR2 SVGIG (reference sequence). The V and J ends lost 5 bases and 3 bases, in that order; junction bases with no gene match: 2. This CDR3 comprises 12 residues. As to this clone: Its antigen remains unidentified.

The sequence was collected from a person aged 18 to 69 in good health. The J gene is TRBJ2-7, the V gene TRBV30; 9 bases map to TRBD1. Sequenced sample: blood. CDR3 nucleotides: TGTGCCTGGGGACAGGGGCGCTACGAGCAGTACTTC. Translated: CAWGQGRYEQYF.